The clone carrying this T cell receptor beta chain was seen more than once but under ten times. Its specificity is not known. Germline CDR1 SGHVS, CDR2 FNYEAQ. Trimming removed 1 base from V and 0 bases from J, with 9 bases in between. The CDR3 totals 16 residues. Treatment noted: roughly 10-day PBMC culture with coronavirus spike peptide pools or control peptides (ViraFEST assay). The entry originates in a study of vaccination and CD4 T cells after COVID-19. Cultured CD4+ T-cell DNA underwent Oncomine TCR Beta short-read sequencing. Using its own MiXCR run on the PCR reads, TCRdb lists one record per CDR3 protein. This table has 20,000 or so distinct CDR3 sequences, roughly 29% appearing once.

This sequence was found in a human donor with COVID-19. The sequenced material came from cultured CD4+ T cells from blood. The chain combines TRBV7-6 with TRBJ2-2; no firm D call. The CDR3 sequence: CASSLGSFANTGELFF. CDR3 nucleotides: TGTGCCAGCAGCTTAGGGTCCTTCGCGAACACCGGGGAGCTGTTTTTT.